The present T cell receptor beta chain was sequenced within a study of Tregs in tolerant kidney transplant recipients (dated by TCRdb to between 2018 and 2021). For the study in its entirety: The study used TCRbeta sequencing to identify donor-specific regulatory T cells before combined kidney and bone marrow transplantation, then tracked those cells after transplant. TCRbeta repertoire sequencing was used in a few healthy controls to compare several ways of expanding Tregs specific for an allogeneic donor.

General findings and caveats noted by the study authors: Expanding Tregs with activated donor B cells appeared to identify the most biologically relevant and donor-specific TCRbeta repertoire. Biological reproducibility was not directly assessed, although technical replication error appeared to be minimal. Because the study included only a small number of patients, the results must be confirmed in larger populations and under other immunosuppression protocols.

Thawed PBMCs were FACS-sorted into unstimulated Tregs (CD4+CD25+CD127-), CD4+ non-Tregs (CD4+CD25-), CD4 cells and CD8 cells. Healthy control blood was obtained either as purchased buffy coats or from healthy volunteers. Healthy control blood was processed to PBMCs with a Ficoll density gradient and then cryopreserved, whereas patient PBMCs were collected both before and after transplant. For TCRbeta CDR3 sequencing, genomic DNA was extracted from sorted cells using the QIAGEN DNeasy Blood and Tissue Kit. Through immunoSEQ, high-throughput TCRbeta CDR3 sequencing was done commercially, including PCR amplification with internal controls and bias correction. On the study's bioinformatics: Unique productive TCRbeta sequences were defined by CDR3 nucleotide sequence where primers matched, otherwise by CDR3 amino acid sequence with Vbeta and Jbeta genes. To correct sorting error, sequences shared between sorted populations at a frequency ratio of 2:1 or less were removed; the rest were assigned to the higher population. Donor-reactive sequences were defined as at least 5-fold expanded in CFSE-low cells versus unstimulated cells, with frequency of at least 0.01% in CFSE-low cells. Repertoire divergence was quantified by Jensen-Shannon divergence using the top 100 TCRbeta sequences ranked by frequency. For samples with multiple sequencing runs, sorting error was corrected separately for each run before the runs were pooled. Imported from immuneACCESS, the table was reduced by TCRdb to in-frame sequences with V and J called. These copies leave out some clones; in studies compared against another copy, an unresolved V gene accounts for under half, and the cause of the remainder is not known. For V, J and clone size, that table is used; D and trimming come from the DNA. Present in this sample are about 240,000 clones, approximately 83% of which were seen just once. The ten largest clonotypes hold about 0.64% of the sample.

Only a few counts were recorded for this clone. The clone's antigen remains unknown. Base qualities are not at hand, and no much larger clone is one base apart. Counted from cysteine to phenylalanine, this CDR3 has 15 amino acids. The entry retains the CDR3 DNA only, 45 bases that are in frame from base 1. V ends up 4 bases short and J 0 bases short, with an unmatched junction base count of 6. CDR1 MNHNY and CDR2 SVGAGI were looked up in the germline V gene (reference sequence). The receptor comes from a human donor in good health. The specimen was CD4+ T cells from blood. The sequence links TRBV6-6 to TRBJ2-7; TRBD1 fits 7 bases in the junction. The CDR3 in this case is CASSSTGQSSYEQYF. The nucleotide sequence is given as TGTGCCAGCAGTTCCACGGGACAGAGCTCCTACGAGCAGTACTTC.